The 30 T cell receptor beta chains given below trace back to one sample, sequenced in a study of blood T cells in healthy people across ages. With a J-beta primer mix and a sample-barcoded 5' primer, a second PCR ran 7 to 11 cycles. TCRdb re-analysed the 5' RACE reads in MiXCR, keeping a single row per CDR3 protein. The table includes about 1.4 million distinct CDR3 sequences, around 59% detected once. Source material: blood. These receptor sequences come from a man aged 18 to 29 in good health.

In the case of this clonotype: The junction and the germline gene differ at one end; a read error may be behind it. This rearrangement joins TRBV30 to TRBJ2-7, with a possible D match to TRBD2 (6 bases). Germline V gene data show CDR1 as GTSNPN and CDR2 as SVGIG (reference sequence). The CDR3 covers 11 residues. The CDR3 coding sequence is TGTGCCGGGAGACTAGGCGACGAGCAGTACTTC. Translated, it gives CAGRLGDEQYF.

The chain uses TRBV29-1 and TRBJ2-7; D not resolved. This CDR3 region has 13 residues. The germline V gene encodes CDR1 SQVTM and CDR2 ANQGSEA. The germline V and J ends were trimmed by 0 bases and 2 bases, with 8 bases remaining between them. The CDR3 is CSVEDRITYEQYF. The CDR3 DNA is TGCAGCGTTGAAGACAGAATCACCTACGAGCAGTACTTC.

The rearrangement uses TRBV7-9 and TRBJ1-1; D uncertain. The CDR3 covers 13 residues. Per germline, CDR1 SEHNR and CDR2 FQNEAQ (reference sequence). The V and J ends lost 8 bases and 1 base respectively, with 11 bases between them. CDR3 bases: TGTGCCAGCGGTATGGCAGGGAACACTGAAGCTTTCTTT. Translation: CASGMAGNTEAFF.

The chain uses TRBV3-1 and TRBJ2-5; D is uncertain. The J call may be wrong; the DNA end is better matched by TRBJ2-1. The germline V gene has CDR1 LGHDT and CDR2 YNNKEL (reference sequence). The CDR3 is 12 residues long. CDR3 region: CASSQTRETQFF. The CDR3 DNA sequence: TGTGCCAGCAGCCAAACAAGAGAGACCCAGTTCTTC.

The chain is built from TRBV29-1 and TRBJ2-7, with TRBD1 identical over 9 bases. Germline loops: CDR1 SQVTM, CDR2 ANQGSEA. The J segment lost 1 base and the V segment lost 7 bases, leaving 8 bases of the junction unmatched. The CDR3 sequence is 14 residues long. CDR3 residues: CSACLGQGSYEQYF. DNA for the CDR3: TGCAGCGCCTGCTTGGGACAGGGATCCTACGAGCAGTACTTC.

The rearrangement uses TRBV29-1 and TRBJ2-7; D is unresolved. The CDR3 is made up of 13 amino acids. V lost 8 bases and J 3 bases, leaving 17 bases between the germline ends. The germline CDR1 and CDR2 sequences are SQVTM and ANQGSEA. CDR3 region: CSIRVLQNYEQYF. CDR3 DNA sequence: TGCAGCATCAGAGTGTTACAGAACTACGAGCAGTACTTC.

The chain has TRBV29-1 and TRBJ2-1; no reliable D call. The germline V and J ends were trimmed by 6 bases and 4 bases, with 19 bases remaining between them. This CDR3 has 15 residues. Germline CDR1 is SQVTM and CDR2 is ANQGSEA. The CDR3 loop reads CSVFGQAHPYNEQFF. The CDR3 DNA sequence: TGCAGCGTCTTCGGCCAGGCCCACCCTTACAATGAGCAGTTCTTC.

V is TRBV11-2 and J is TRBJ2-7; 7 nucleotides line up with TRBD1. The closer fit of TRBJ2-5 to the DNA end suggests the J call may be wrong. This CDR3 is built from 16 residues. Looked up from germline, CDR1 is SGHAT and CDR2 is FQNNGV. CDR3 sequence reads: CASSPIRGRGQETQYF. The CDR3 DNA reads TGTGCCAGCAGCCCCATACGGGGCAGGGGGCAAGAGACCCAGTACTTC.

CDR3 protein: CASSLDFATSGGLETQYF. The DNA for the CDR3 is TGCGCCAGCAGCTTGGATTTTGCGACTAGCGGGGGGTTGGAGACCCAGTACTTC. The chain couples TRBV5-1 to TRBJ2-5; 13 bases fit TRBD2. Germline assignment: CDR1 SGHRS and CDR2 YFSETQ. Germline trimming cut 0 bases from V and 5 bases from J; bases unmatched to any gene: 10. The CDR3 extends over 18 amino acids.

The rearrangement uses TRBV2 and TRBJ1-4; no clear D gene. This CDR3 has 17 amino acids. V lost 6 bases, J lost 0 bases, and 17 bases lay in between. The germline V gene encodes CDR1 SNHLY and CDR2 FYNNEI. The CDR3 loop is CASSGSPRTSTNEKLFF. Here the CDR3 DNA reads TGTGCCAGCAGCGGATCCCCGAGGACCTCAACTAATGAAAAACTGTTTTTT. The full variable domain, rest sourced from reference TRBV2 and TRBJ1-4, is EPEVTQTPSHQVTQMGQEVILRCVPISNHLYFYWYRQILGQKVEFLVSFYNNEISEKSEIFDDQFSVERPDGSNFTLKIRSTKLEDSAMYFCASSGSPRTSTNEKLFFGSGTQLSVL.

This clonotype came up many times. The chain employs TRBV19 and TRBJ2-3; no clear D. Looked up from germline, CDR1 is LNHDA and CDR2 is SQIVND (reference sequence). The CDR3 is 13 residues long. V lost 8 bases, J lost 0 bases, and 9 bases lay in between. Written as DNA, the CDR3 is TGTGCCAGTCGCCCCTCTAGCACAGATACGCAGTATTTT. Residues: CASRPSSTDTQYF.

This chain joins TRBV4-1 and TRBJ2-2; 8 bases map to TRBD1. Germline V CDR1 and CDR2: MGHRA, YSYEKL. The CDR3 consists of 18 residues. V trimming: 4 bases; J trimming: 1 base; junction bases outside the gene matches: 11. CDR3 sequence reads: CASSPLLRQGRNTGELFF. Written as DNA, the CDR3 is TGCGCCAGCAGCCCTCTCCTTCGACAGGGGCGGAACACCGGGGAGCTGTTTTTT.

This clonotype was detected ten times or more. This rearrangement joins TRBV15 to TRBJ1-6; no clear D. The germline V and J ends were trimmed by 0 bases and 9 bases, with 12 bases remaining between them. Germline CDR1 and CDR2: LNHNV and YYDKDF (reference sequence). The CDR3 sequence is 15 residues long. The CDR3 reads CATSRDGEISSPLHF. The CDR3 DNA reads TGTGCCACCAGCAGAGATGGGGAGATAAGTTCACCCCTCCACTTT.

V and J are TRBV20-1 and TRBJ1-2, with D perhaps TRBD1 (5 bases). V lost 1 base, J lost 5 bases, and 14 bases lay in between. Looked up from germline, CDR1 is DFQATT and CDR2 is SNEGSKA (reference sequence). The CDR3 sequence is 14 residues long. The CDR3, as DNA: TGCAGTGCTAGAGTGATCGGCAGGGAGTATGGCTACACCTTC. Amino acids: CSARVIGREYGYTF.

The CDR3 spells CATSRDRGGNEQYF. For the CDR3, the DNA is TGTGCCACCAGCAGAGATCGAGGGGGTAACGAGCAGTACTTC. This chain joins TRBV15 and TRBJ2-4; a weak D match, TRBD1 (6 bases). The J call may be wrong; the DNA end is better matched by TRBJ2-7. Germline V gene lookup returns CDR1 LNHNV and CDR2 YYDKDF (reference sequence). The length of the CDR3 is 14 residues.

This clonotype has more than one count but fewer than ten. The chain couples TRBV7-2 to TRBJ2-7, with D hard to call. V lost 5 bases and J 2 bases, leaving 13 bases between the germline ends. The CDR3 is 14 residues long. The germline CDR1 and CDR2 sequences are SGHTA and FQGNSA. The CDR3 nucleotides read TGTGCCAGCAGCCCCGGCGAGCACCCCTACGAGCAGTACTTC. This sequence encodes CASSPGEHPYEQYF.

This chain links TRBV6-1 with TRBJ1-5; 8 bases agree with TRBD1. CDR3 length: 16 residues. V shed 2 bases, J shed 4 bases, and the junction held 7 bases outside the gene matches. Looked up from germline, CDR1 is MNHNS and CDR2 is SASEGT. CDR3 nucleotide sequence: TGTGCCAGCAGTGAACCAGGGGGCTTTTCTAATCAGCCCCAGCATTTT. This codes for CASSEPGGFSNQPQHF.

The chain links TRBV11-2 to TRBJ2-3; TRBD2 might be the D (6 bases). Trimming removed 4 bases at V and 0 bases at J, with 17 bases between. The CDR3 covers 17 residues. The germline gives CDR1 SGHAT, CDR2 FQNNGV. CDR3 DNA: TGTGCCAGCAGCTCCACATTAGCGGAAACCAGCACAGATACGCAGTATTTT. Residues: CASSSTLAETSTDTQYF. The full variable domain, in which reference TRBV11-2 and TRBJ2-3 provide the parts outside the CDR3, is EAGVAQSPRYKIIEKRQSVAFWCNPISGHATLYWYQQILGQGPKLLIQFQNNGVVDDSQLPKDRFSAERLKGVDSTLKIQPAKLEDSAVYLCASSSTLAETSTDTQYFGPGTRLTVL.

A few counts support this clonotype. V usage is TRBV5-6 and J usage is TRBJ2-3; 8 bases fit TRBD2. V lost 4 bases, J lost 4 bases, and 8 bases stayed unmatched. Germline loops: CDR1 SGHDT, CDR2 YYEEEE. The CDR3 runs 15 residues. The CDR3 here is CASSHLSGSPDTQYF. The CDR3 nucleotides are TGTGCCAGCAGCCATTTGAGCGGGAGCCCAGATACGCAGTATTTT.

The chain uses TRBV29-1 and TRBJ1-2; 8 bases map to TRBD1. The CDR3 has 14 amino acids. With V trimmed by 5 bases and J by 5 bases, 10 bases remained unmatched. Germline V lookup: CDR1 SQVTM, CDR2 ANQGSEA. The CDR3 protein is CSVRIQGVLYGYTF. CDR3 sequence (DNA): TGCAGCGTTCGAATACAGGGGGTCCTTTATGGCTACACCTTC.

The rearrangement joins TRBV29-1 to TRBJ1-6, with D unclear. The CDR3 consists of 13 residues. Trimming removed 4 bases from V and 4 bases from J, with 8 bases in between. Per germline, CDR1 SQVTM and CDR2 ANQGSEA. In DNA form, the CDR3 reads TGCAGCGTTGCCAGAGAATATAATTCACCCCTCCACTTT. Residues: CSVAREYNSPLHF. The full variable domain, in which reference TRBV29-1 and TRBJ1-6 provide the parts outside the CDR3, is SAVISQKPSRDICQRGTSLTIQCQVDSQVTMMFWYRQQPGQSLTLIATANQGSEATYESGFVIDKFPISRPNLTFSTLTVSNMSPEDSSIYLCSVAREYNSPLHFGNGTRLTVT.

The V call is TRBV6-5, the J call TRBJ1-1; D may be TRBD1 (5 bases). CDR1 MNHEY and CDR2 SVGAGI come from the germline V gene. V was cut by 5 bases and J by 7 bases, with 14 bases left in between. The CDR3 totals 13 residues. In nucleotides, the CDR3 is TGTGCCAGCAGTCCAACCCAGGGCCTTGAAGCTTTCTTT. Translating gives CASSPTQGLEAFF.

This clonotype occurred once. The chain joins TRBV7-2 to TRBJ2-5; unclear D gene. The CDR3 covers 16 residues. CDR1 is SGHTA, CDR2 FQGNSA, per germline. Trimming stripped 5 bases from V and 5 bases from J, with 21 bases between. CDR3 nucleotides: TGTGCCAGCAGCGATGACTTACCCACACCCCTCGAGACCCAGTACTTC. This encodes CASSDDLPTPLETQYF.

This clonotype turned up a few times. V usage is TRBV6-2 or TRBV6-3 and J usage is TRBJ2-7, with 9 bases lining up with TRBD2. The germline gives CDR1 MNHEY, CDR2 SVGEGT. V lost 0 bases and J lost 0; bases outside the gene matches: 6. This CDR3 contains 17 residues. In DNA, the CDR3 is TGTGCCAGCAGTTACTCGTTTACTAGCGGGTACTCCTACGAGCAGTACTTC. It is translated as CASSYSFTSGYSYEQYF.

The chain has TRBV29-1 and TRBJ2-7; 7 bases line up with TRBD1. This CDR3 is 14 amino acids long. Germline loops: CDR1 SQVTM, CDR2 ANQGSEA. With 4 bases clipped from V and 1 base from J, the junction kept 7 bases outside the gene matches. CDR3 in amino acids: CSVVGGVPSYEQYF. CDR3 coding DNA: TGCAGCGTTGTAGGGGGCGTTCCGTCCTACGAGCAGTACTTC.

This clonotype was detected only a few times. This sequence joins TRBV29-1 and TRBJ2-1, with a weak D call TRBD1 (6 bases). The germline V gene encodes CDR1 SQVTM and CDR2 ANQGSEA. CDR3 length equals 12 residues. Trimming removed 4 bases from V and 8 bases from J, with 12 bases in between. The CDR3 DNA reads TGCAGCGTTGCCCAGGGGTCGGATGAGCAGTTCTTC. This encodes CSVAQGSDEQFF.

The chain links TRBV7-2 to TRBJ1-5; possibly TRBD1 for D (5 bases). V was shortened by 5 bases and J by 6 bases, with 17 bases between the two germline ends. The germline V gene encodes CDR1 SGHTA and CDR2 FQGNSA. This CDR3 spans 15 amino acids. CDR3 residues: CASSPGPLSIQPQHF. The CDR3 coding sequence is TGTGCCAGCAGCCCGGGACCGCTGTCAATTCAGCCCCAGCATTTT.

This clonotype was detected only a few times. This rearrangement joins TRBV6-5 to TRBJ1-2, with D unresolved. The CDR3 is made up of 15 amino acids. Per the germline V gene, CDR1 is MNHEY and CDR2 is SVGAGI. Trimming shortened V by 2 bases and J by 1 base, and 11 bases separated the two germline ends. CDR3 sequence reads: CASSYTGDHNYGYTF. The CDR3 DNA reads as TGTGCCAGCAGTTACACGGGAGATCATAACTATGGCTACACCTTC.

The V call is TRBV12-5, the J call TRBJ2-5, with D hard to call. The J call may be wrong; the DNA end is better matched by TRBJ2-7. The CDR3 is 17 residues long. CDR1 is LGHNT and CDR2 is FRNRAP in the germline V gene. For the CDR3, the DNA is TGTGCTAGTGGTTTGATAGGTTATGAGTTTACGGCCTACGAGCAGTACTTC. Translated: CASGLIGYEFTAYEQYF.

J is TRBJ2-7 and V is TRBV5-1; the match to TRBD1 covers 8 bases. The end of the DNA is better explained by TRBJ2-5, so the J call may be wrong. This CDR3 region has 17 residues. CDR1 and CDR2 from the germline V gene are SGHRS and YFSETQ. The CDR3, as DNA: TGCGCCAGCAGCTTGAGACGGGGACAGGAGATACAAGAGACCCAGTACTTC. As protein: CASSLRRGQEIQETQYF.